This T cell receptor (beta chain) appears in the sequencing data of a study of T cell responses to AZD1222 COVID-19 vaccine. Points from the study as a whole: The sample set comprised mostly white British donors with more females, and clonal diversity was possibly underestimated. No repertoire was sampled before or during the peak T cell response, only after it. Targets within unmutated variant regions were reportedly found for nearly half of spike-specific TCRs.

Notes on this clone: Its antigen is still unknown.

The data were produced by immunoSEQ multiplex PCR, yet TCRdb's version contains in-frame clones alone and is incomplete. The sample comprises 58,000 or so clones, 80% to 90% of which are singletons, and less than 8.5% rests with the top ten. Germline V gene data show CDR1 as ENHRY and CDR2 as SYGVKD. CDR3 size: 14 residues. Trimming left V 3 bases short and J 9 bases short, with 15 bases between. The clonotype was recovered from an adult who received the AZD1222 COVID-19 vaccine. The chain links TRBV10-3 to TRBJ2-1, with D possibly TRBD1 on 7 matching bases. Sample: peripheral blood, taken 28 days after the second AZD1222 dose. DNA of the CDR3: TGTGCCATCAGTGAACACATCCAGGGGGGTGAGCAGTTCTTC. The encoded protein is CAISEHIQGGEQFF.